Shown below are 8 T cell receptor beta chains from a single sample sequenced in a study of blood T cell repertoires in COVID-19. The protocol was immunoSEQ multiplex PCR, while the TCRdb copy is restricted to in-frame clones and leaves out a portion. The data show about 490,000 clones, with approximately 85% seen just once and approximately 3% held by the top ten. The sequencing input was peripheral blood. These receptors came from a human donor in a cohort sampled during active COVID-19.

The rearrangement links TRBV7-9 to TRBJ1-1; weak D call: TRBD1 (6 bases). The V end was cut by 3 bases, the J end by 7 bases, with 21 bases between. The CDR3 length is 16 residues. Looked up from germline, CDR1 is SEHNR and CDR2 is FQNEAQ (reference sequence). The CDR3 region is CASSFRGGGARGEAFF. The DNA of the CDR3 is TGTGCCAGCAGCTTTCGCGGCGGGGGCGCAAGGGGTGAAGCTTTCTTT.

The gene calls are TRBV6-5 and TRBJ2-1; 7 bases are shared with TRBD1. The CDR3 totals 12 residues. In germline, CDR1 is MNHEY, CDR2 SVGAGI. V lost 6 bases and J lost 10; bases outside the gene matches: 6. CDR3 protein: CASSDRVREQFF. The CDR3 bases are TGTGCCAGCAGCGACAGGGTCAGAGAGCAGTTCTTC.

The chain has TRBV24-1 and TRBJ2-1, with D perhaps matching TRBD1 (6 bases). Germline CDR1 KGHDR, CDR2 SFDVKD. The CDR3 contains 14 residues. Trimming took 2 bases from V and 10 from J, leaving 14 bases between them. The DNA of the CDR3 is TGTGCCACCAGTGATTCTGACAGGATCAGCGAGCAGTTCTTC. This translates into CATSDSDRISEQFF.

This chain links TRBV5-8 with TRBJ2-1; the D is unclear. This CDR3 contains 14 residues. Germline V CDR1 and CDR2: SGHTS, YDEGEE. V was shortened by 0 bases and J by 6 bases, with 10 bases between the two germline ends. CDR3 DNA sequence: TGTGCCAGCAGCTTGGGGCTAGTCATCAATGAGCAGTTCTTC. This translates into CASSLGLVINEQFF.

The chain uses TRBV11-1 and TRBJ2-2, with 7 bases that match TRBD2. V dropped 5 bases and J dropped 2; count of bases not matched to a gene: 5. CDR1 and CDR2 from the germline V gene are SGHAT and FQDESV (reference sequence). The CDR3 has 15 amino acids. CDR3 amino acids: CASSPLAVNTGELFF. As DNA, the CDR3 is TGTGCCAGCAGCCCCCTAGCGGTTAACACCGGGGAGCTGTTTTTT.

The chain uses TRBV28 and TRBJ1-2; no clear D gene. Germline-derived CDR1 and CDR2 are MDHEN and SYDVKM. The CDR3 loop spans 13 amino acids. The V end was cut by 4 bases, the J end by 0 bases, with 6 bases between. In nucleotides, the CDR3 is TGTGCCAGCAGTTCGACACCTAACTATGGCTACACCTTC. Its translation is CASSSTPNYGYTF.

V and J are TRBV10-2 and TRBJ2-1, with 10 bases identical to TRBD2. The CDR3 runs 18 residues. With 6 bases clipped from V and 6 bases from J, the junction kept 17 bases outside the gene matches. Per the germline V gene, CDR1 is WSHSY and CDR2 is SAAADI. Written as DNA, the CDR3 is TGCGCCAGCAGCCCAATTCAAATAAAAAGCGGGAGGGCCAATGAGCAGTTCTTC. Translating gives CASSPIQIKSGRANEQFF.

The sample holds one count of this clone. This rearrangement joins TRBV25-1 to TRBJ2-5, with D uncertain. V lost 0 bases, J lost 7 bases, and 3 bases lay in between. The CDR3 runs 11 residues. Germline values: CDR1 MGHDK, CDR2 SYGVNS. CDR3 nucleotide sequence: TGTGCCAGCAGTGAATATCGGACCCAGTACTTC. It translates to CASSEYRTQYF.